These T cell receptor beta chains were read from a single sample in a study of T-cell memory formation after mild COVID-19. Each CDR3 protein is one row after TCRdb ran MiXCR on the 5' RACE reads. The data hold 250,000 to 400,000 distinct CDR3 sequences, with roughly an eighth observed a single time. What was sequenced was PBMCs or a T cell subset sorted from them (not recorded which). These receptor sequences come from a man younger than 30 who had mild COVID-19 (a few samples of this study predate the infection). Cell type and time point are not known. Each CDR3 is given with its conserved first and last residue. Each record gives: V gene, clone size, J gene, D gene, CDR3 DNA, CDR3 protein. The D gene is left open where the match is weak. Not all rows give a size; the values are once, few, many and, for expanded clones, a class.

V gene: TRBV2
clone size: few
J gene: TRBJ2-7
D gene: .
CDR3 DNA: TGTGCCAGCAGCCTAGACAGCCTGCAGTACTTC
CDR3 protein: CASSLDSLQYF

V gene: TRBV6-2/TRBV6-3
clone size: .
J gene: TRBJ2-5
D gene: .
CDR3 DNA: TGTGCCAGCGGGGCCGAGGGGACCCAGTACTTC
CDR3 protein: CASGAEGTQYF

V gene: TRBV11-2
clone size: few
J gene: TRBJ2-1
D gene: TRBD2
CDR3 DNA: TGTGCCAGCAGCTTCGGCGGGGGACCATACAATGAGCAGTTCTTC
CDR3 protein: CASSFGGGPYNEQFF

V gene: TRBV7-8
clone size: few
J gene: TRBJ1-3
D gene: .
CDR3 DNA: TGTGCCAGCAGCCGGTCCGGGGGGGACACCATATATTTT
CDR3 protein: CASSRSGGDTIYF

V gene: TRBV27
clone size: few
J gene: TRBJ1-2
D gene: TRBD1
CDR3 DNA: TGTGCCAGCAGTTACCGACAGGGTTTAGGCTATGGCTACACCTTC
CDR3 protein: CASSYRQGLGYGYTF

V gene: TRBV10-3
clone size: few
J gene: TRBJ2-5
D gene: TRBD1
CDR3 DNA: TGTGCCGGCGTCGGGACAGTCAATTACCAAGAGACCCAGTACTTC
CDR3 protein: CAGVGTVNYQETQYF

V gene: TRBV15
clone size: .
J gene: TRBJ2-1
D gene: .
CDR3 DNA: TGTGCCACCAGCAGAGTAGGTCGGCAGGGTAGGAATGAGCAGTTCTTC
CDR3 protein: CATSRVGRQGRNEQFF

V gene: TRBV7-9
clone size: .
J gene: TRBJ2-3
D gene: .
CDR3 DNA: TGTGTCTCGGCCGAGACTAGCACAGATACGCAGTATTTT
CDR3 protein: CVSAETSTDTQYF

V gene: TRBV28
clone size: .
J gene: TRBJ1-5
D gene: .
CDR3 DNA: TGTGCCAGCAATACCCGATGGGGAGGCTTCAATCAGCCCCAGCATTTT
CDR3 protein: CASNTRWGGFNQPQHF

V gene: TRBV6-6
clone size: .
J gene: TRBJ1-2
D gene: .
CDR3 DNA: TGTGCCAGCAGGCGGAAGAATGGCTACACCTTC
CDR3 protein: CASRRKNGYTF

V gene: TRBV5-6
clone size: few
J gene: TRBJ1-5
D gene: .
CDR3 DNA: TGTGCCAGCAGCGATAGTGGCGGAGGGCAGCCCCAGCATTTT
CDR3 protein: CASSDSGGGQPQHF

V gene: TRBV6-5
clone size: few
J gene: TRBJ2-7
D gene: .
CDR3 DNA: TGTGCCAGCAGTTACTTTGGCAGGGGTACCGAGCAGTACTTC
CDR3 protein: CASSYFGRGTEQYF

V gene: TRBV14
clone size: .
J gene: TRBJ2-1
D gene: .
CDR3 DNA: TGTGCCAGCAGCCAAGGTAGAGGGAAGAATGAGCAGTTCTTC
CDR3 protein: CASSQGRGKNEQFF

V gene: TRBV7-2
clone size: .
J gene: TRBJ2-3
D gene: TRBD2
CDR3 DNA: TGTGACAGCAGCTTAAAGGGACTAGCGGTCACAGATACGCAGTATTTT
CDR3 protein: CDSSLKGLAVTDTQYF

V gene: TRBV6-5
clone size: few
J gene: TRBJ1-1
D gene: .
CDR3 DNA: TGTGCCAGCAGCGGTCAGCACAGGACTGAAGCTTTCTTT
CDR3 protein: CASSGQHRTEAFF

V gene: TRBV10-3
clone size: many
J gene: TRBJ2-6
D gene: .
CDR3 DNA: TGTGCCATCGGACGGGGGCCTGGGGCCAACGTCCTGACTTTC
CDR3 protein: CAIGRGPGANVLTF

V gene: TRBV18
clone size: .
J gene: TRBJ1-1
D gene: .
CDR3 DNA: TGTGCCAGCTCACCAATACAGGGTGAAGCTTTCTTT
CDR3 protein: CASSPIQGEAFF

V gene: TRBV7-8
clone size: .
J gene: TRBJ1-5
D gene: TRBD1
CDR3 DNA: TGTGCCAGCAGACTTACGACAGGGGAGAGCAATCAGCCCCAGCATTTT
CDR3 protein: CASRLTTGESNQPQHF

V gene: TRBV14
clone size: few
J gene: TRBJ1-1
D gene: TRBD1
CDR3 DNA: TGTGCCAGCAGCCTCCACGGGACAGGGACCGCTGAAGCTTTCTTT
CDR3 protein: CASSLHGTGTAEAFF

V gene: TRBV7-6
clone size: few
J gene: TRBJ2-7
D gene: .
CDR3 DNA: TGTGCCAGCAGCCCCCATATGACAGGAGGGGACAAGCAGTACTTC
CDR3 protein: CASSPHMTGGDKQYF

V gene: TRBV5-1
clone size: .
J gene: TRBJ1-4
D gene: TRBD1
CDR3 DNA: TGCGCCAGCGGACAGGGGGACAGTGAAAAACTGTTTTTT
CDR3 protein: CASGQGDSEKLFF

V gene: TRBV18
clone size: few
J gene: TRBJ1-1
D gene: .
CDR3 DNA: TGTGCCAGCTCCCTCGACTCGGCGGGGGCGAACACTGAAGCTTTCTTT
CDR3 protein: CASSLDSAGANTEAFF

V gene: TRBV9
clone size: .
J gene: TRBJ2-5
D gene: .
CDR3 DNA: TGTGCCAGCAGCGCGGGGCTAGTAGAAGAGACCCAGTACTTC
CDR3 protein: CASSAGLVEETQYF

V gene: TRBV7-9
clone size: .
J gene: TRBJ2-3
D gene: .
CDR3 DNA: TGTGCCAGCAGTCAACTAGGGCTTAGCACAGATACGCAGTATTTT
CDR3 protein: CASSQLGLSTDTQYF

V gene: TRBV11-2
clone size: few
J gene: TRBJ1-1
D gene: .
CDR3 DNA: TGTGCCAGCAGCTTAATCGGGAGAAAGTCCGAAGCTTTCTTT
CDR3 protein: CASSLIGRKSEAFF

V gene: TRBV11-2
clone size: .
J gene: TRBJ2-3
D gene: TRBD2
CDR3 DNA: TGTGCCAGCAGCTTAGGCGGGGGGCCGAGCACAGATACGCAGTATTTT
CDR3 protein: CASSLGGGPSTDTQYF

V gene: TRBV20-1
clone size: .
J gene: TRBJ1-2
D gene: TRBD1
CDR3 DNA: TGCAGTGCTAGTGAGGACAGGGGGAGGAACTATGGCTACACCTTC
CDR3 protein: CSASEDRGRNYGYTF

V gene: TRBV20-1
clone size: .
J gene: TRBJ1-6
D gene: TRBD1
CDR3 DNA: TGCAGTGCCTCGGACAGGGAGAACTCACCCCTCCACTTT
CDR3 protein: CSASDRENSPLHF

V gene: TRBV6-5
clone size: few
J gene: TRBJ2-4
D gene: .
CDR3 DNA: TGTGCCAGCAGTTTACAGGGACTGAACATTCAGTACTTC
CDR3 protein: CASSLQGLNIQYF

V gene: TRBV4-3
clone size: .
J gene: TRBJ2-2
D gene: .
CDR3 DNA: TGCGCCAGCAGCCAAGTTTGGGGGGTCGGGGAGCTGTTTTTT
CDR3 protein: CASSQVWGVGELFF

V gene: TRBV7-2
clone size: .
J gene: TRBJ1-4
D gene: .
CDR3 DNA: TGTGCCAGCAGCTTGGGTAATGAAAAACTGTTTTTT
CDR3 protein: CASSLGNEKLFF

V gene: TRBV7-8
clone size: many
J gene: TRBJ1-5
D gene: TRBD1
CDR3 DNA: TGTGCCAGCAGCCACCGACAGGGGAATCAGCCCCAGCATTTT
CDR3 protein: CASSHRQGNQPQHF

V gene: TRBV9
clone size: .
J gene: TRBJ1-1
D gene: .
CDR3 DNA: TGTGCCAGCAGCGCCGGGCCGGGAACTGAAGCTTTCTTT
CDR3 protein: CASSAGPGTEAFF

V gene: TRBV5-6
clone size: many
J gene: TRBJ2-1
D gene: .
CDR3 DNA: TGTGCCAGCAGCTTGGCCGGACTCGCGAGCTCCTACAATGAGCAGTTCTTC
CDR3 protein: CASSLAGLASSYNEQFF

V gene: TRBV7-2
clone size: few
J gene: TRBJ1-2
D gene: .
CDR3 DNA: TGTGCCAGCAGCTTACTGGGTTCAAATGGCTACACCTTC
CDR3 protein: CASSLLGSNGYTF

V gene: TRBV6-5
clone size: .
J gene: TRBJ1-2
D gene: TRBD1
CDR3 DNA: TGTGCCAGCAGAAAAAGGGACAGGGAAGGCTACACCTTC
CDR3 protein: CASRKRDREGYTF

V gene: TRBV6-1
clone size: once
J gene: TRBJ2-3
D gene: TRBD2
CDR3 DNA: TGTGCCAGCGTAGCGGGAGACAGCACAGATACGCAGTATTTT
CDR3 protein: CASVAGDSTDTQYF

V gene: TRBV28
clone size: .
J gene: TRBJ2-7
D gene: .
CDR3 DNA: TGTGCCAGCAGTAGGAGACCGAGGAACTCCAACGAGCAGTACTTC
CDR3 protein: CASSRRPRNSNEQYF

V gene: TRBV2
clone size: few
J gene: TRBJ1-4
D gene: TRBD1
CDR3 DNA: TGTGCCAGCAGTGATCCTGGGACAGGATCGGCAAAACTGTTTTTT
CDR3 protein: CASSDPGTGSAKLFF

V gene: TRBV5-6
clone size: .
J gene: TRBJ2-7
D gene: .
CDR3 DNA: TGTGCCAGCAGCCGTCAGAGCCCACAGTACTTC
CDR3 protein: CASSRQSPQYF

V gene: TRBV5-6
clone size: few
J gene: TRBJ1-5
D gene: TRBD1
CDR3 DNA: TGTGCCAGCAGCTCACAGGGGGCCTATCAGCCCCAGCATTTT
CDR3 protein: CASSSQGAYQPQHF

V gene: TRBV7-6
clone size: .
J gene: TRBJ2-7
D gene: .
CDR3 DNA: TGTGCCAGCAGCTCTGGGAAACGGACAGCAATCTACGAGCAGTACTTC
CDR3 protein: CASSSGKRTAIYEQYF

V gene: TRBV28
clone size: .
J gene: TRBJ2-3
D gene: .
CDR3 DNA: TGTGCCAGCAGTGCCCTCGGGGGCTTCGGCGCGACAGATACGCAGTATTTT
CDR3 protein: CASSALGGFGATDTQYF

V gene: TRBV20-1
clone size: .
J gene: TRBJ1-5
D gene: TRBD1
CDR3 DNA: TGCAGTGCTTTAACAGGGGGACGTAGCAATCAGCCCCAGCATTTT
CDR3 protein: CSALTGGRSNQPQHF

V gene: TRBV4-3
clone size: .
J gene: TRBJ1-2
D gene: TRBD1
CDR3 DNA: TGCGCCAGCAGCCAAGGGAGGCCCGAGACAGGGTTTGTTGACTATGGCTACACCTTC
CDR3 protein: CASSQGRPETGFVDYGYTF

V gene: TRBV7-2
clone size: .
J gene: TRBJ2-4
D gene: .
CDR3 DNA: TGTGCCAGCAGCTTAGAGGCTAGCCACCCAAGTGTTCAGTACTTC
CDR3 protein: CASSLEASHPSVQYF

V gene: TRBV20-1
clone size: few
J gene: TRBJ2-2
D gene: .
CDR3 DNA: TGCAGTGCCCCGTCCCATTTCGCGAACACCGGGGAGCTGTTTTTT
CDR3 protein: CSAPSHFANTGELFF

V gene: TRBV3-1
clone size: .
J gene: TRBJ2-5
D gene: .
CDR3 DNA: TGTGCCAGCAGCCAGGAACCTGCCTCCCAAGAGACCCAGTACTTC
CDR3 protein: CASSQEPASQETQYF

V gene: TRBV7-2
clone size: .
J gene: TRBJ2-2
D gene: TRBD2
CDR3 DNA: TGTGCCAGCAGCTTAACTAGCGGCTACACCGGGGAGCTGTTTTTT
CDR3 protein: CASSLTSGYTGELFF

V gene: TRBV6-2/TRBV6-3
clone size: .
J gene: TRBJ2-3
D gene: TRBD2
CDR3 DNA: TGTGCCAGCAGCCCCTCGAAGCGGGGGGGCACAGATACGCAGTATTTT
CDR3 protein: CASSPSKRGGTDTQYF

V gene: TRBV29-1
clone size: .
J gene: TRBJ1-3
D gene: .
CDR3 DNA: TGCAGCTGCCCCAAGGGAGGAGGCGGAAACACCATATATTTT
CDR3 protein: CSCPKGGGGNTIYF

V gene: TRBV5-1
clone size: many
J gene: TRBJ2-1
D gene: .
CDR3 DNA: TGCGCCAGCAGCTTGCAGGGCCACGAGCAGTTCTTC
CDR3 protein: CASSLQGHEQFF

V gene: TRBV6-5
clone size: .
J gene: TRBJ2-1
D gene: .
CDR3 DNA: TGTGCCAGCAGCCCCTCCGGGCGGGGGCCCGCAAATGAGCAGTTCTTC
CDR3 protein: CASSPSGRGPANEQFF

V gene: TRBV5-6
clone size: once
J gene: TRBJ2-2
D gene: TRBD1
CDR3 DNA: TGTGCCAGCAGCGGTGGGACAGGGGGTTTTTGGAACACCGGGGAGCTGTTTTTT
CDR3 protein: CASSGGTGGFWNTGELFF